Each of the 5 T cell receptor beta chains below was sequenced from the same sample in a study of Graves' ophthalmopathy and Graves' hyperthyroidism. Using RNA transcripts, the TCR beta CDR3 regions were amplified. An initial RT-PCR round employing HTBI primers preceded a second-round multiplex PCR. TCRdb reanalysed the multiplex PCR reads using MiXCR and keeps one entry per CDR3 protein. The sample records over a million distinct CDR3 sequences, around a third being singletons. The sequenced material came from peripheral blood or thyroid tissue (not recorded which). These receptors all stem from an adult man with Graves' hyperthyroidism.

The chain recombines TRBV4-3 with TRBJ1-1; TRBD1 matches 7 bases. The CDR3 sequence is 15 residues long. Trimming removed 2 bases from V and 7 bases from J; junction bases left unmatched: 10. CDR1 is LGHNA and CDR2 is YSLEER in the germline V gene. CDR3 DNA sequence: TGCGCCAGCAGCCAATCCCCGGGACAGCCCGATGAAGCTTTCTTT. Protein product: CASSQSPGQPDEAFF.

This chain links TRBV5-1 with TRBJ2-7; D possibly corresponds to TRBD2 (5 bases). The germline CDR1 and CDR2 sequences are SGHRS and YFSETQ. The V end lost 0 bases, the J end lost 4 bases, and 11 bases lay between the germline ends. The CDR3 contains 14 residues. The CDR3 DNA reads TGCGCCAGCAGCTTGGGAAGCGGATTTTACGAGCAGTACTTC. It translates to CASSLGSGFYEQYF.

CDR3 nucleotides: TGTGCCAGCAGGAAGGGGGCGAACACCGGGGAGCTGTTTTTT. Its translation: CASRKGANTGELFF. The chain uses TRBV7-9 and TRBJ2-2; D might be TRBD1 (6 bases). V dropped 6 bases and J dropped 0 bases, with 8 bases sitting between them. Germline V gives CDR1 SEHNR, CDR2 FQNEAQ (reference sequence). This CDR3 has 14 residues.

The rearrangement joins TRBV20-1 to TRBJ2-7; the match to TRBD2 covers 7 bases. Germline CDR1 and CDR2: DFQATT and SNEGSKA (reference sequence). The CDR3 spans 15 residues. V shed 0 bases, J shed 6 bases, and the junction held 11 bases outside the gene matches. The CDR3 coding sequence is TGCAGTGCTAGAGATCGCGGGAGCAGCCGGGGCGAGCAGTACTTC. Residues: CSARDRGSSRGEQYF.

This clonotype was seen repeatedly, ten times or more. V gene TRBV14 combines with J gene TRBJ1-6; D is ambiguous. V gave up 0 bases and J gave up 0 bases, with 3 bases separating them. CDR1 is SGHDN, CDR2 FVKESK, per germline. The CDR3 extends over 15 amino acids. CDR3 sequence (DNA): TGTGCCAGCAGCCAAGAAGTCTCCTATAATTCACCCCTCCACTTT. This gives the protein CASSQEVSYNSPLHF.